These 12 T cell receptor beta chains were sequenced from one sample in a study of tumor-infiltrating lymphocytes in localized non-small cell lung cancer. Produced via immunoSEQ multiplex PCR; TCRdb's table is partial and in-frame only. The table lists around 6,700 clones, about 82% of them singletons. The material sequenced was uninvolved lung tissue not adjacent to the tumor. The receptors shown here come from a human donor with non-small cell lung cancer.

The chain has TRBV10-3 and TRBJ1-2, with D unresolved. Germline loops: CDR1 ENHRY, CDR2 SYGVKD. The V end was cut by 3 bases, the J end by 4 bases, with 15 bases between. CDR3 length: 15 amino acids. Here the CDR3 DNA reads TGTGCCATCAGTGACCCGGTTTCTCCCGGCTATGGCTACACCTTC. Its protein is CAISDPVSPGYGYTF.

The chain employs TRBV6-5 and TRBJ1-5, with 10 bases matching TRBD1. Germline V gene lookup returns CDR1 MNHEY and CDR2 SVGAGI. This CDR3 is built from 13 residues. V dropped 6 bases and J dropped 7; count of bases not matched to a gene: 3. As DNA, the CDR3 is TGTGCCAGCAGGACAGGGGGCGGACAGCCCCAGCATTTT. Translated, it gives CASRTGGGQPQHF.

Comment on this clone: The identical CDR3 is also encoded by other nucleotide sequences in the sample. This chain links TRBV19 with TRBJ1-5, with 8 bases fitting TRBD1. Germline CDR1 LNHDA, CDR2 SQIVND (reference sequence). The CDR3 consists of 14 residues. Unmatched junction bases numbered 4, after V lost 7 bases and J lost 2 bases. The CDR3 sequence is CASTPGQGNQPQHF. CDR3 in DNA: TGTGCCAGTACCCCGGGACAGGGCAATCAGCCCCAGCATTTT.

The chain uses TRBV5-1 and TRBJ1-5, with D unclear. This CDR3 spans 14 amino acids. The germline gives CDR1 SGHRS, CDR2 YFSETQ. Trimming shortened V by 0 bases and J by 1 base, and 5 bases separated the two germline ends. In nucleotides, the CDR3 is TGCGCCAGCAGCTTGGAACCGAGCAATCAGCCCCAGCATTTT. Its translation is CASSLEPSNQPQHF.

As DNA, the CDR3 is TGTGCCATCAGTAAAGAGAGGGCACAGGGGACGTCACCCCTCCACTTT. Translating gives CAISKERAQGTSPLHF. The chain links TRBV10-3 to TRBJ1-6, with 7 bases aligning to TRBD1. Germline loops: CDR1 ENHRY, CDR2 SYGVKD. CDR3 length: 16 amino acids. Trimming cost V 5 bases and J 10 bases; bases outside gene matches: 14.

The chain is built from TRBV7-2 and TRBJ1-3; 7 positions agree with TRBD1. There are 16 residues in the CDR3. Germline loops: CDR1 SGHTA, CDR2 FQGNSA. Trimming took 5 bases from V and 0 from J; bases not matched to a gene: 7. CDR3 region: CASSTRGQGSGNTIYF. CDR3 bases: TGTGCCAGCAGCACTAGGGGGCAGGGCTCTGGAAACACCATATATTTT.

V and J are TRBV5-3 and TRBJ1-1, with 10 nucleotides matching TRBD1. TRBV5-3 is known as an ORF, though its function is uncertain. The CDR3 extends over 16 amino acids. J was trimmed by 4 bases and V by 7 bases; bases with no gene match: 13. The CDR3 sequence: CARSADRGVFRTEAFF. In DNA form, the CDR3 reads TGTGCCAGATCCGCGGACAGGGGGGTTTTTCGCACTGAAGCTTTCTTT.

The CDR3 spells CASSSGGNEQFF. CDR3 bases: TGTGCCAGCAGCTCGGGAGGGAATGAGCAGTTCTTC. The chain combines TRBV7-9 with TRBJ2-1, with TRBD2 identical over 8 bases. Looked up from germline, CDR1 is SEHNR and CDR2 is FQNEAQ (reference sequence). V shed 4 bases, J shed 7 bases, and the junction held 0 bases outside the gene matches. CDR3 size: 12 residues.

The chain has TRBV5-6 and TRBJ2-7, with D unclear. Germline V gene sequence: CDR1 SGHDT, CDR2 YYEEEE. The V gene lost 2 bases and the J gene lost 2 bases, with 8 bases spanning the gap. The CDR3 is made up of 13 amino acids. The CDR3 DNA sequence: TGTGCCAGCAGCTTTAGAGGAACCTACGAGCAGTACTTC. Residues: CASSFRGTYEQYF.

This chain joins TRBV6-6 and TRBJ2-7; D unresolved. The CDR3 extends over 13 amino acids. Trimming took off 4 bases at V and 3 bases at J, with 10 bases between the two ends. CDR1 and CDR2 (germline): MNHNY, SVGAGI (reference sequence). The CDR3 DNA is TGTGCCAGCAGTTTAGGGATGGGCTACGAGCAGTACTTC. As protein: CASSLGMGYEQYF.

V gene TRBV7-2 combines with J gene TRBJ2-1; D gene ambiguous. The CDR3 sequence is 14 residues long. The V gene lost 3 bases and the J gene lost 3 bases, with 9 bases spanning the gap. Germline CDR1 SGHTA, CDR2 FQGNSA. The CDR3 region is CASSLGLVYNEQFF. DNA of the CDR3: TGTGCCAGCAGCTTGGGGTTGGTCTACAATGAGCAGTTCTTC.

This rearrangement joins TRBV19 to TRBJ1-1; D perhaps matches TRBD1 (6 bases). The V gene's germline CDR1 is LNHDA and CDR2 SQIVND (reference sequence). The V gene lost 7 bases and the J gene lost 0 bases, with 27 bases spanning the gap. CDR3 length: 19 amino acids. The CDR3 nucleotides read TGTGCCAGTAAAAGGGTAGCAGAACGGACAGCTATGATGAACACTGAAGCTTTCTTT. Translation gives CASKRVAERTAMMNTEAFF.